The clone carrying this TCR beta chain was counted once. The CDR3 spans 15 residues. V dropped 5 bases and J dropped 6; count of bases not matched to a gene: 3. CDR1 is SEHNR, CDR2 FQNEAQ, per germline (reference sequence). The data were obtained in a study of blood T cell repertoires in COVID-19. Study-wide background: The samples span acute and convalescent COVID-19 from the United States, Italy and Spain.

Participant-given clinical history determined each cohort assignment. The protocol was immunoSEQ multiplex PCR, while the TCRdb copy is restricted to in-frame clones and leaves out a portion. The sample lists hundreds of thousands of clones, around 88% occurring once. The gene calls are TRBV7-9 and TRBJ2-3; 15 nucleotides line up with TRBD2. The sequenced sample was PBMCs or T cells enriched from blood (not recorded which). The sequence derives from a middle-aged woman with acute COVID-19. The CDR3 protein is CASSQGLAGGDTQYF. DNA for the CDR3: TGTGCCAGCAGCCAGGGACTAGCGGGAGGCGATACGCAGTATTTT.